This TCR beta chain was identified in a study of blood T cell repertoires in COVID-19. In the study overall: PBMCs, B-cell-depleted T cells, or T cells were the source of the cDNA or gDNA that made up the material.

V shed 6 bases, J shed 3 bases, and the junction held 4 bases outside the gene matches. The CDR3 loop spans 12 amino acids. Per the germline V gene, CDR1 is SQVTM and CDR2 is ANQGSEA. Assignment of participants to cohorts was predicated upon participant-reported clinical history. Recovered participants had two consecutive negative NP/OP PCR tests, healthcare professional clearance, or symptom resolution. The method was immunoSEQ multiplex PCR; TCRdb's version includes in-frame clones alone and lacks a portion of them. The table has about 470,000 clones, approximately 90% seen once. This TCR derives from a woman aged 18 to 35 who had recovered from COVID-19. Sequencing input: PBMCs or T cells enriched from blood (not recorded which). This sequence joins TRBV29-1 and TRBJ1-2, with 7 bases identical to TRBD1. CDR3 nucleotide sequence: TGCAGCGTGTGGACAGGTGACTATGGCTACACCTTC. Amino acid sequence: CSVWTGDYGYTF. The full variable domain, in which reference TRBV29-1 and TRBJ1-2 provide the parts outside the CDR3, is SAVISQKPSRDICQRGTSLTIQCQVDSQVTMMFWYRQQPGQSLTLIATANQGSEATYESGFVIDKFPISRPNLTFSTLTVSNMSPEDSSIYLCSVWTGDYGYTFGSGTRLTVV.